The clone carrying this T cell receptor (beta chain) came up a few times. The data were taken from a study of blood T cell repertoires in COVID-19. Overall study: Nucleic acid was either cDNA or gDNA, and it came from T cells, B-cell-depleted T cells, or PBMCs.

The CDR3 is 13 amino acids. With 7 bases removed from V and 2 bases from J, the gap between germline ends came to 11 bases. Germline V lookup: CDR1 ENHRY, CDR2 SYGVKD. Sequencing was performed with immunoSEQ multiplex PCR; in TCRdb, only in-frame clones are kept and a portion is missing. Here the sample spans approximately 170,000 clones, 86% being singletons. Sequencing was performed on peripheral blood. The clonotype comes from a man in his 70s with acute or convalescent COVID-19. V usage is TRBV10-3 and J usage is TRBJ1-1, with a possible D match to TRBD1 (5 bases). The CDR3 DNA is TGTGCCATCACGCAGACAGCTAACACTGAAGCTTTCTTT. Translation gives CAITQTANTEAFF.